Below, 24 T cell receptor beta chains from the same sample are listed, as sequenced in a study of blood T cell repertoires in COVID-19 (dated by TCRdb to between 2020 and 2021). The protocol used for the library was the immunoSEQ multiplex PCR assay. TCRdb retrieved this table from immuneACCESS and kept in-frame rearrangements only. Not all clones are present; in checked studies, unresolved V genes account for under half, and no reason is known for the remainder. In all, the sample holds roughly 90,000 clones, and roughly 84% of those were seen once. The ten largest account for roughly a third of the sample. Sequencing was carried out using peripheral blood. Receptors originate from a woman older than 75 with active or convalescent COVID-19.

The rearrangement links TRBV5-4 to TRBJ1-1; no clear D. The CDR3 runs 13 residues. Germline assignment: CDR1 SGHNT and CDR2 YYREEE (reference sequence). Trimming removed 2 bases from V and 3 bases from J, with 8 bases in between. CDR3 coding DNA: TGTGCCAGCAGCTTCCCCGAGTACACTGAAGCTTTCTTT. This codes for CASSFPEYTEAFF.

The rearrangement uses TRBV19 and TRBJ1-2; possible D gene TRBD1, 5 bases. CDR1 and CDR2 from the germline V gene are LNHDA and SQIVND (reference sequence). The CDR3 loop spans 15 amino acids. Deletions cut 7 bases from V and 2 bases from J, with 17 bases between. In DNA form, the CDR3 reads TGTGCCAGTAACAACGCGGGACCGCCCAACTATGGCTACACCTTC. It encodes CASNNAGPPNYGYTF.

The chain has TRBV9 and TRBJ2-2; 9 bases agree with TRBD1. This CDR3 contains 15 residues. Trimming took 4 bases from V and 6 from J; bases not matched to a gene: 7. CDR1 is SGDLS and CDR2 is YYNGEE in the germline V gene. The CDR3 sequence is CASSFTGGFAGELFF. The CDR3 DNA reads TGTGCCAGCAGCTTTACAGGGGGCTTCGCCGGGGAGCTGTTTTTT.

The CDR3 nucleotides read TGTGCCAGCAGCGTAGAGGGGGCGCCTAACTATGGCTACACCTTC. Its translation is CASSVEGAPNYGYTF. The V and J genes are TRBV9 and TRBJ1-2, with 7 bases lining up with TRBD1. V gave up 0 bases and J gave up 0 bases; unmatched junction bases: 2. This CDR3 is built from 15 residues. CDR1 is SGDLS and CDR2 is YYNGEE in the germline V gene.

The chain combines TRBV21-1 with TRBJ2-2; the D call TRBD1 from the table was never checked on the DNA. TRBV21-1 is a pseudogene. The length of the CDR3 is 16 residues. CDR3 in DNA: TGTGCCAGCCCACCGCATCGAGACAGGAGGACCGGGGAGCTGTTTTTT. Amino acids: CASPPHRDRRTGELFF.

This clone was seen a few times. The chain combines TRBV30 with TRBJ1-6; 7 bases map to TRBD1. The junction had 11 bases not matched to a gene; V was cut back by 2 bases and J by 10 bases. The CDR3 length is 15 residues. Germline V gene sequence: CDR1 GTSNPN, CDR2 SVGIG (reference sequence). The CDR3 protein is CAWSPQTGLASPLHF. The CDR3 region has the DNA TGTGCCTGGAGTCCTCAGACAGGGCTCGCCTCACCCCTCCACTTT.

The V and J genes are TRBV27 and TRBJ1-2, with 8 bases lining up with TRBD1. V dropped 7 bases and J dropped 5; count of bases not matched to a gene: 6. The CDR3 is 13 amino acids. CDR1 and CDR2 from the germline V gene are MNHEY and SMNVEV (reference sequence). The CDR3 here is CASTAGGRYGYTF. The CDR3 coding sequence is TGTGCCAGCACCGCAGGGGGCCGGTATGGCTACACCTTC.

The rearrangement joins TRBV6-5 to TRBJ1-5; possibly TRBD1 for D (5 bases). The germline V gene has CDR1 MNHEY and CDR2 SVGAGI. Deletions cut 7 bases from V and 2 bases from J, with 9 bases between. This CDR3 region has 13 residues. The CDR3: CASIPGGNQPQHF. The CDR3 nucleotides read TGTGCCAGCATCCCGGGGGGCAATCAGCCCCAGCATTTT.

The chain combines TRBV27 with TRBJ1-2; possible D gene TRBD1, 6 bases. Trimming cost V 5 bases and J 4 bases, with 14 bases left between them. The CDR3 sequence is 14 residues long. The germline V gene has CDR1 MNHEY and CDR2 SMNVEV (reference sequence). CDR3 in amino acids: CASSRGGEVYGYTF. The CDR3 DNA follows: TGTGCCAGCAGTAGGGGGGGCGAGGTCTATGGCTACACCTTC.

J is TRBJ2-1 and V is TRBV7-9; D not resolved. Trimming took 2 bases from V and 9 from J, leaving 11 bases between them. This CDR3 comprises 13 residues. Germline lookup yields CDR1 SEHNR and CDR2 FQNEAQ (reference sequence). The CDR3 here is CASSLLGMGEQFF. As DNA, the CDR3 is TGTGCCAGCAGCTTACTAGGCATGGGTGAGCAGTTCTTC.

J is TRBJ2-1 and V is TRBV3-1 (or the pseudogene TRBV3-2), with 12 nucleotides matching TRBD2. This CDR3 comprises 18 residues. Unmatched junction bases numbered 6, after V lost 0 bases and J lost 3 bases. Germline V gene data show CDR1 as LGHDT and CDR2 as YNNKEL (reference sequence). Here the CDR3 DNA reads TGTGCCAGCAGCCAAGAGTTTACTAGCGGGAGGTACTACAATGAGCAGTTCTTC. Its translation is CASSQEFTSGRYYNEQFF.

DNA for the CDR3: TGTGCCAGCAGCCCGGACAGTCCCCAAGAGACCCAGTACTTC. It encodes CASSPDSPQETQYF. V is TRBV21-1 and J is TRBJ2-5; TRBD1 reflects the table's D call only, with no check against the DNA. TRBV21-1 is labeled a pseudogene. The CDR3 spans 14 residues.

This chain uses TRBV6-5 with TRBJ2-7; possible D gene TRBD2, 5 bases. The CDR3 consists of 12 residues. CDR1 and CDR2 from the germline V gene are MNHEY and SVGAGI. With 4 bases removed from V and 6 bases from J, the gap between germline ends came to 10 bases. For the CDR3, the DNA is TGTGCCAGCAGTTGGGGAGAGCGCGAGCAGTACTTC. Protein sequence: CASSWGEREQYF.

The table lists this clone with a few counts. This chain joins TRBV6-5 and TRBJ1-2; weak D call: TRBD1 (5 bases). CDR3 length equals 13 residues. CDR1 is MNHEY and CDR2 is SVGAGI in the germline V gene. V lost 8 bases to trimming and J lost 4 bases, with 14 bases between them. In DNA form, the CDR3 reads TGTGCCAGCTCAAGGGGAGGTGGCTATGGCTACACCTTC. Translating it yields CASSRGGGYGYTF.

The chain links TRBV28 to TRBJ2-7, with 12 bases fitting TRBD2. From germline, CDR1 is MDHEN and CDR2 SYDVKM. The CDR3 sequence is 18 residues long. V shed 5 bases, J shed 5 bases, and the junction held 16 bases outside the gene matches. The CDR3 DNA follows: TGTGCCAGCAGTCTCGACACCTTCGGACTAGCGGGACACCACGAGCAGTACTTC. Protein sequence: CASSLDTFGLAGHHEQYF.

V and J are TRBV9 and TRBJ1-3; unclear D gene. This CDR3 has 14 amino acids. The germline gives CDR1 SGDLS, CDR2 YYNGEE. The V and J ends lost 4 bases and 4 bases respectively, with 12 bases between them. The CDR3 DNA reads as TGTGCCAGCAGCCCTGGGCCAGGCGGAAACACCATATATTTT. As protein: CASSPGPGGNTIYF. Supplemented by reference TRBV9 and TRBJ1-3, the full variable domain reads DSGVTQTPKHLITATGQRVTLRCSPRSGDLSVYWYQQSLDQGLQFLIQYYNGEERAKGNILERFSAQQFPDLHSELNLSSLELGDSALYFCASSPGPGGNTIYFGEGSWLTVV.

The V gene is TRBV19, the J gene TRBJ2-2; TRBD2 matches 8 bases. Germline values: CDR1 LNHDA, CDR2 SQIVND (reference sequence). V was clipped by 10 bases and J by 5 bases; unmatched bases: 9. This CDR3 has 14 amino acids. CDR3 sequence reads: CATSQQRGTGELFF. The CDR3 nucleotides read TGTGCCACCAGCCAACAGCGGGGGACCGGGGAGCTGTTTTTT.

The chain couples TRBV6-7 to TRBJ1-3; 7 bases are a match to TRBD1. TRBV6-7 is an ORF, and what it does is uncertain. The CDR3 runs 15 residues. After removal of 0 bases from V and 3 bases from J, the junction contained 2 bases not matched to a gene. Here the CDR3 DNA reads TGTGCCAGCAGTTACTCGCCAGGGGGTGGAAACACCATATATTTT. Translation: CASSYSPGGGNTIYF.

The CDR3 DNA is TGTGCCAGCAGTCTCCGGGACAGGGGATGGTACGAGCAGTACTTC. This translates into CASSLRDRGWYEQYF. The rearrangement links TRBV5-6 to TRBJ2-7; 10 bases fit TRBD1. The J segment lost 4 bases and the V segment lost 5 bases, leaving 9 bases of the junction unmatched. The CDR3 length is 15 residues. Germline V gives CDR1 SGHDT, CDR2 YYEEEE.

The chain carries TRBV20-1 and TRBJ1-2; D gene uncertain. Germline CDR1 reads DFQATT; CDR2 reads SNEGSKA (reference sequence). V shed 3 bases and J shed 4 bases, with 6 bases lying between them. The CDR3 consists of 11 residues. In nucleotides, the CDR3 is TGCAGTGCTAGTTCACTCTATGGCTACACCTTC. It is translated as CSASSLYGYTF.

The chain has TRBV12-3 or TRBV12-4 and TRBJ2-2; D is ambiguous. Trimming removed 7 bases at V and 6 bases at J, with 9 bases between. The CDR3 consists of 12 residues. The CDR3 loop reads CASIGPAGELFF. Here the CDR3 DNA reads TGTGCCAGCATCGGTCCGGCCGGGGAGCTGTTTTTT.

The chain recombines TRBV28 with TRBJ2-7, with 10 bases that match TRBD2. V lost 6 bases, J lost 4 bases, and 12 bases stayed unmatched. The CDR3 spans 16 residues. Germline CDR1 reads MDHEN; CDR2 reads SYDVKM. CDR3 region: CASSLTGSGREYEQYF. The CDR3 coding sequence is TGTGCCAGCAGCTTAACTGGGAGCGGGAGGGAATACGAGCAGTACTTC.

The chain combines TRBV9 with TRBJ1-2, with D possibly being TRBD1 (5 bases). V lost 4 bases to trimming and J lost 5 bases, with 18 bases between them. In germline, CDR1 is SGDLS, CDR2 YYNGEE. This CDR3 contains 15 residues. The CDR3 nucleotides read TGTGCCAGCAGCCTTCAAGAGCGACAGATATATGGCTACACCTTC. It is translated as CASSLQERQIYGYTF.

The V gene is TRBV4-3, the J gene TRBJ1-2; tentatively, D is TRBD1 (5 bases). CDR1 is LGHNA and CDR2 is YSLEER in the germline V gene. Deletions cut 0 bases from V and 4 bases from J, with 12 bases between. The CDR3 has 15 residues. The CDR3 reads CASSQDAGPSYGYTF. The CDR3 nucleotides are TGCGCCAGCAGCCAAGATGCAGGGCCTAGCTATGGCTACACCTTC.